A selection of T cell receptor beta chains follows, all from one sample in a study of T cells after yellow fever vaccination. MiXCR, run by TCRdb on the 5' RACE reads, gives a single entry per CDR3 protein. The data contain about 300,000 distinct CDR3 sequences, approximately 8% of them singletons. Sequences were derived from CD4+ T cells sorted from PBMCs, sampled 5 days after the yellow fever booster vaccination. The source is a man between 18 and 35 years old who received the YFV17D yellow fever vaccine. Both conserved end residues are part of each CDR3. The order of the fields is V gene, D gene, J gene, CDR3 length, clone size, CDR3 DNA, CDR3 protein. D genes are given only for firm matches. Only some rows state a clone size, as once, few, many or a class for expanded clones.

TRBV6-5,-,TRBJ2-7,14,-,TGTGCCAGCACCCAGGAGGGGGAATCCTACGAGCAGTACTTC,CASTQEGESYEQYF
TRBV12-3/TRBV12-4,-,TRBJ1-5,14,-,TGTGCCAGCAGTTTTGGGATTAGGGATCAGCCCCAGCATTTT,CASSFGIRDQPQHF
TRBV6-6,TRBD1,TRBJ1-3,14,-,TGTGCCAGCCGAGACAGGGCAGCTGGAAACACCACATATTTT,CASRDRAAGNTTYF
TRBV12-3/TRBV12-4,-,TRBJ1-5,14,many,TGTGCCAGCAGGAACGGGGTTAGCAATCAGCCCCAGCATTTT,CASRNGVSNQPQHF
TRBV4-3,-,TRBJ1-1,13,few,TGCGCCAGCAGCCAAAAGGCCCTCAGTGAAGCTTTCTTT,CASSQKALSEAFF
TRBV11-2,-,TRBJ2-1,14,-,TGTGCCAGCAGCTTAGGAACACGGTGGGATGAGCAGTTCTTC,CASSLGTRWDEQFF
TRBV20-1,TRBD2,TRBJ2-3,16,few,TGCAGTGCCGTAGACAGGTCGACTAGCGTCACAGATACGCAGTATTTT,CSAVDRSTSVTDTQYF
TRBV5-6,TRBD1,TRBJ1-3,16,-,TGTGCCAGCAGCCGGCCCTACAGGGGAGGTAGAAACACCATATATTTT,CASSRPYRGGRNTIYF
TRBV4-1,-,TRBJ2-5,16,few,TGCGCCAGCAGCCAAGATTTCGGGTCGGCTATAGAGACCCAGTACTTC,CASSQDFGSAIETQYF
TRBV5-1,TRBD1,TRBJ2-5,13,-,TGCGCCAGCTGGGACAGTTACCAAGAGACCCAGTACTTC,CASWDSYQETQYF
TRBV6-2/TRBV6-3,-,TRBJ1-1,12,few,TGTGCCAGCAGGACCTGGGGGTCTGAAGCTTTCTTT,CASRTWGSEAFF
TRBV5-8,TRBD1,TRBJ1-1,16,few,TGTGCCAGCAGCATATACACAGGGGCCATGAACACTGAAGCTTTCTTT,CASSIYTGAMNTEAFF
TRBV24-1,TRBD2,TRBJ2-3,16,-,TGTGCCACCAGTGACCAGACTAGCGGGGGCACAGATACGCAGTATTTT,CATSDQTSGGTDTQYF
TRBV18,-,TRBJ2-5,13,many,TGTGCCAGCAGTCCAGGGGTACAAGAGACCCAGTACTTC,CASSPGVQETQYF
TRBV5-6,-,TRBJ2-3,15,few,TGTGCCAGCAGCTTGCGGACTTATAGCACAGATACGCAGTATTTT,CASSLRTYSTDTQYF
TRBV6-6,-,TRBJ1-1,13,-,TGTGCCAGCATCAGCGAGGGGGGTACTGAAGCTTTCTTT,CASISEGGTEAFF
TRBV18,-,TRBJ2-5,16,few,TGTGCCAGCTCACCACCGAATCCCGACGATGGAGTGACCCAGTACTTC,CASSPPNPDDGVTQYF
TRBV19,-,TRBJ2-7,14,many,TGTGCCAGTAGTATTAACCCGGGGGCCTACGAGCAGTACTTC,CASSINPGAYEQYF
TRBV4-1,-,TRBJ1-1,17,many,TGCGCCAGCAGCCACCTTAAGGCGGGCCATGGGGCCACTGAAGCTTTCTTT,CASSHLKAGHGATEAFF
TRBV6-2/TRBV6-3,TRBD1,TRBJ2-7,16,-,TGTGCCAGCAGATCCCAACAGGGGTACATTATCGACGAGCAGTACTTC,CASRSQQGYIIDEQYF